This T cell receptor (beta chain) was documented in a study of beta chain features in type 1 diabetes. Every donor had blood drawn once into heparin, around 120 mL on average. With regard to this clone: Antigen unknown.

The isolated RNA, all of it, was reverse transcribed, so expressed TCRB transcripts were what got sequenced. Method: immunoSEQ multiplex PCR; TCRdb's copy keeps in-frame clones and lacks some. The sample contains some 220,000 clones, roughly a tenth of which appear only once. Study results and caveats: Diminished insertions and augmented deletions at VDJ junctions characterized type 1 diabetes patients.

Germline lookup yields CDR1 SQVTM and CDR2 ANQGSEA. Trimming at V came to 5 bases and at J to 1 base, leaving 2 bases not matched to a gene. The CDR3 loop spans 14 amino acids. The sequence derives from a man younger than 35 in good health. V and J are TRBV29-1 and TRBJ2-2, with 9 bases fitting TRBD2. Sequenced material: central memory CD4+ T cells from blood. This CDR3 is CSVKTSGNTGELFF. CDR3 coding DNA: TGCAGCGTTAAGACTAGCGGGAACACCGGGGAGCTGTTTTTT.